Given below is one T cell receptor (beta chain) in context. The antigen remains unidentified. Trimming cost V 10 bases and J 7 bases; bases outside gene matches: 12. The V gene's germline CDR1 is LNHDA and CDR2 SQIVND (reference sequence). There are 14 residues in the CDR3. These data come from a study of OX40 agonist ivuxolimab in advanced cancers. Assay: immunoSEQ multiplex PCR; the TCRdb copy retains only in-frame clones and omits some. The sample has tens of thousands of clones; roughly 90% are singletons. General study findings and limits: At doses 0.1 to 3.0 mg/kg, CD4+ and CD8+ clones expanded.

Autoimmune disease history or systemic immunosuppression was exclusionary. Blood draws occurred at baseline, cycle 4 day 1, and cycle 7 day 1. The J gene is TRBJ2-2, the V gene TRBV19; 7 nucleotides align to TRBD1. The input for sequencing was CD4+ or CD8+ T cells sorted from blood, taken in a trial of the OX40 agonist ivuxolimab. This receptor was taken from an adult with an advanced solid tumor such as melanoma, head and neck, liver or kidney cancer. CDR3 bases: TGTGCCACCAACCCCGGGACAGTGGGCGGGGAGCTGTTTTTT. It translates to CATNPGTVGGELFF. Using reference TRBV19 and TRBJ2-2 for the parts outside the CDR3, the full variable domain is DGGITQSPKYLFRKEGQNVTLSCEQNLNHDAMYWYRQDPGQGLRLIYYSQIVNDFQKGDIAEGYSVSREKKESFPLTVTSAQKNPTAFYLCATNPGTVGGELFFGEGSRLTVL.